This section outlines one T cell receptor (beta chain) sequence together with its context. The germline CDR1 and CDR2 sequences are WNHNN and SYGVQD (reference sequence). This CDR3 has 13 residues. V lost 6 bases and J lost 10, with 13 bases in between. Sequencing was performed with immunoSEQ multiplex PCR; in TCRdb, only in-frame clones are kept and a portion is missing. This table holds about 240,000 clones, roughly 80% found once. This sample was taken from a study of blood T cell repertoires in COVID-19. Study as a whole: Material from acute and convalescent COVID-19 was sourced from the United States, Italy and Spain.

Sequencing was carried out using peripheral blood. The gene calls are TRBV10-1 and TRBJ1-6; D is undetermined. The clonotype originates from a woman under 30 with acute or convalescent COVID-19. CDR3 sequence: CASSRAPGSPLHF. CDR3 in DNA: TGCGCCAGCAGCCGGGCTCCGGGATCACCCCTCCACTTT.